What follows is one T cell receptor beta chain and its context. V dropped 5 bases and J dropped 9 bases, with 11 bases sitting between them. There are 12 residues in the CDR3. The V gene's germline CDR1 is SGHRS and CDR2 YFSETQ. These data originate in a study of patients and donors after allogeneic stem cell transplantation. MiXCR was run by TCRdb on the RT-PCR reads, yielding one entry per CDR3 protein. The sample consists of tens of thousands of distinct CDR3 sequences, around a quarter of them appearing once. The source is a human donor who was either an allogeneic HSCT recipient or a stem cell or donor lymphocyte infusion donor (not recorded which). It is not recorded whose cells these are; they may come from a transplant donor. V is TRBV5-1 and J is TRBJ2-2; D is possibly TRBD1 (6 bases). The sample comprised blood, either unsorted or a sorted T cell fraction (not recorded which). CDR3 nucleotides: TGCGCCAGCAGTATACAGGGCCGGGAGCTGTTTTTT. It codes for CASSIQGRELFF.